The clone carrying this TCR beta chain showed up many times. Via MiXCR, TCRdb re-called the 5' RACE reads, giving one row per CDR3 protein. The data show 9,500 to 15,000 distinct CDR3 sequences, roughly 6.2% seen once. This specimen comes from a study of spatial heterogeneity in lung cancer. Specified time point: sample taken at primary tumor resection. Unsorted whole RNA samples from tumor, nontumor lung or frozen PBMC were sequenced. Samples were obtained from about 72 donors, all untreated early-stage non-small cell lung cancer patients. The sequencing used normal lung tissue next to the tumor, collected at surgery. The TCR originated in a male donor with early-stage non-small cell lung cancer.

The CDR3 is CASTPSDGYTF. Written as DNA, the CDR3 is TGTGCCAGCACTCCCTCTGATGGCTACACCTTC. The chain recombines TRBV6-6 with TRBJ1-2; D ambiguous. Germline V gene data show CDR1 as MNHNY and CDR2 as SVGAGI (reference sequence). CDR3 length: 11 amino acids. The V end was cut by 7 bases, the J end by 6 bases, with 9 bases between.